This T cell receptor (beta chain) was captured in a study of beta chain features in type 1 diabetes. Overall study: No patient-donor differences in age, gender, total cells or subset yield.

Every single donor gave one heparinised blood draw, and these averaged roughly 0.11 L. V lost 8 bases to trimming and J lost 2 bases, with 16 bases between them. Germline lookup yields CDR1 LNHDA and CDR2 SQIVND (reference sequence). There are 15 residues in the CDR3. Every isolated RNA sample was fully reverse transcribed, so sequencing captured expressed TCRB transcripts. TCRdb keeps only in-frame clones here, not all; method: immunoSEQ multiplex PCR. The sample holds 250,000 to 350,000 clones, roughly 11% seen once. Regarding the study as a whole: Patients' naive, central memory and Treg TCRB repertoires seemed closer to one another than those of healthy donors.

This clone has a handful of counts. Its target is not known. This chain uses TRBV19 with TRBJ2-4, with a tentative D call TRBD2 (5 bases). The clonotype was recovered from a woman under 40 in good health. The sample was naive CD4+ T cells from blood. The CDR3 sequence is CASGMAPGSKNIQYF. The CDR3 bases are TGTGCCAGTGGCATGGCTCCGGGGTCCAAAAACATTCAGTACTTC. The full variable domain, completed using reference TRBV19 and TRBJ2-4, is DGGITQSPKYLFRKEGQNVTLSCEQNLNHDAMYWYRQDPGQGLRLIYYSQIVNDFQKGDIAEGYSVSREKKESFPLTVTSAQKNPTAFYLCASGMAPGSKNIQYFGAGTRLSVL.